This entry lists 15 T cell receptor beta chains sequenced from one sample in a study of cytomegalovirus exposure and HLA in healthy donors. The PCR made use of 60 Vbeta and 13 Jbeta primers. Profiled with immunoSEQ multiplex PCR; TCRdb holds only in-frame clones, not every one. This sample carries about 150,000 clones, roughly four fifths of them seen once, and the ten largest clones take around 7%. Sequenced material: PBMCs. These receptors all stem from a man aged 25-40 years in good health and CMV-seronegative.

The chain couples TRBV28 to TRBJ2-7, with D maybe TRBD2 (5 bases). The V gene's germline CDR1 is MDHEN and CDR2 SYDVKM. The CDR3 sequence is 12 residues long. The ends were cut back, 5 bases at V and 5 bases at J, with 10 bases in the middle. CDR3 in amino acids: CASSETRDEQYF. CDR3 DNA sequence: TGTGCCAGCAGTGAAACTAGAGACGAGCAGTACTTC.

This clone was counted only a few times. The chain combines TRBV28 with TRBJ2-1; TRBD1 matches 9 bases. From germline, CDR1 is MDHEN and CDR2 SYDVKM. The length of the CDR3 is 15 residues. With 6 bases clipped from V and 8 bases from J, the junction kept 11 bases outside the gene matches. CDR3 amino acids: CASRSPGQGNYEQFF. The CDR3 region has the DNA TGTGCCAGCAGGTCACCGGGACAGGGTAACTATGAGCAGTTCTTC.

This chain uses TRBV2 with TRBJ1-5, with 7 bases lining up with TRBD1. Germline CDR1 SNHLY, CDR2 FYNNEI. The length of the CDR3 is 14 residues. Trimming at V came to 5 bases and at J to 4 bases, leaving 5 bases not matched to a gene. CDR3 coding DNA: TGTGCCAGCAGTCAGGGGGAAGGAAATCAGCCCCAGCATTTT. It translates to CASSQGEGNQPQHF.

The chain joins TRBV7-2 to TRBJ1-2; D is unresolved. CDR1 and CDR2 from the germline V gene are SGHTA and FQGNSA. Trimming removed 4 bases from V and 4 bases from J, with 10 bases in between. This CDR3 region has 13 residues. The CDR3 nucleotides read TGTGCCAGCAGCTCGGGAAGCGGCTATGGCTACACCTTC. Its protein product is CASSSGSGYGYTF.

The chain uses TRBV12-5 and TRBJ1-1; the D is unclear. V lost 3 bases and J lost 2, with 4 bases in between. Looked up from germline, CDR1 is LGHNT and CDR2 is FRNRAP. The CDR3 is 12 residues long. The CDR3 spells CASGFVNTEAFF. Here the CDR3 DNA reads TGTGCTAGTGGTTTCGTCAACACTGAAGCTTTCTTT.

The sample holds many counts of this clone. The chain couples TRBV28 to TRBJ2-7, with 8 bases matching TRBD1. Germline values: CDR1 MDHEN, CDR2 SYDVKM. V was pared by 7 bases and J by 3 bases, with 20 bases of the junction left unmatched. The CDR3 runs to 18 residues. The CDR3 nucleotides are TGTGCCAGCATTCCCGACAGGGGCCGGGGGATAAATCACTACGAGCAGTACTTC. Its protein product is CASIPDRGRGINHYEQYF. Using reference TRBV28 and TRBJ2-7 for the parts outside the CDR3, the full variable domain is DVKVTQSSRYLVKRTGEKVFLECVQDMDHENMFWYRQDPGLGLRLIYFSYDVKMKEKGDIPEGYSVSREKKERFSLILESASTNQTSMYLCASIPDRGRGINHYEQYFGPGTRLTVT.

This clone was seen a handful of times. The chain recombines TRBV5-5 with TRBJ2-1, with 8 bases aligning to TRBD1. The CDR3 extends over 15 amino acids. The junction had 3 bases not matched to a gene; V was cut back by 0 bases and J by 4 bases. From germline, CDR1 is SGHKS and CDR2 YYEKEE (reference sequence). For the CDR3, the DNA is TGTGCCAGCAGCTTGGGGCAGGGGGCATACAATGAGCAGTTCTTC. Encoded protein: CASSLGQGAYNEQFF.

This chain links TRBV2 with TRBJ1-2, with D maybe TRBD1 (6 bases). The germline V gene has CDR1 SNHLY and CDR2 FYNNEI. V lost 6 bases and J 6 bases, leaving 17 bases between the germline ends. The CDR3 loop spans 14 amino acids. CDR3 coding DNA: TGTGCCAGCAGCGAGCCGAATAACAGGGATGGCTACACCTTC. Translation: CASSEPNNRDGYTF.

The rearrangement joins TRBV29-1 to TRBJ1-5, with TRBD1 matching 12 bases. Trimming at V came to 5 bases and at J to 7 bases, leaving 9 bases not matched to a gene. Looked up from germline, CDR1 is SQVTM and CDR2 is ANQGSEA. The CDR3 totals 15 residues. The CDR3 is CSVSLGTGGLQPQHF. In DNA form, the CDR3 reads TGCAGCGTTTCACTCGGGACAGGGGGCTTACAGCCCCAGCATTTT.

V and J are TRBV5-4 and TRBJ1-1, with 11 positions matching TRBD1. The J segment lost 10 bases and the V segment lost 4 bases, leaving 9 bases of the junction unmatched. The germline CDR1 and CDR2 sequences are SGHNT and YYREEE (reference sequence). CDR3 length: 14 amino acids. The CDR3, as DNA: TGTGCCAGCAGCCCTGGACAGGGGGCCGGAGGAGCTTTCTTT. Its protein is CASSPGQGAGGAFF.

This chain connects TRBV6-5 to TRBJ2-1; 13 nucleotides line up with TRBD2. The CDR3 has 14 residues. With V trimmed by 7 bases and J by 8 bases, 5 bases remained unmatched. Germline values: CDR1 MNHEY, CDR2 SVGAGI. CDR3 in DNA: TGTGCCAGCATCCCGACTAGCGGGGGGTATGAGCAGTTCTTC. As protein: CASIPTSGGYEQFF.

This clone showed up just a few times. The genes are TRBV28 and TRBJ2-1, with a weak D call TRBD2 (7 bases). The germline V gene has CDR1 MDHEN and CDR2 SYDVKM. Deletions cut 4 bases from V and 0 bases from J, with 19 bases between. This CDR3 is built from 18 residues. CDR3 residues: CASSSPRGSGPSYNEQFF. CDR3 nucleotide sequence: TGTGCCAGCAGTTCCCCCAGGGGTAGCGGGCCCTCCTACAATGAGCAGTTCTTC.

The J gene is TRBJ2-7, the V gene TRBV10-3, with 9 bases lining up with TRBD1. CDR1 and CDR2 (germline): ENHRY, SYGVKD. CDR3 size: 15 residues. The J segment lost 7 bases and the V segment lost 3 bases, leaving 10 bases of the junction unmatched. CDR3 sequence reads: CAISESGTGTREQYF. The CDR3 nucleotides are TGTGCCATCAGTGAATCCGGGACAGGGACGAGGGAGCAGTACTTC.

The CDR3 spells CASLSDRVRADTQYF. The DNA for the CDR3 is TGTGCCAGCCTATCCGACAGGGTTCGTGCAGATACGCAGTATTTT. V usage is TRBV6-6 and J usage is TRBJ2-3; the match to TRBD1 covers 7 bases. J lost 4 bases, V lost 8 bases, and 12 bases had no gene match. Germline V gene lookup returns CDR1 MNHNY and CDR2 SVGAGI (reference sequence). There are 15 residues in the CDR3.

The chain joins TRBV5-1 to TRBJ2-1, with TRBD1 identical over 8 bases. V trimming: 0 bases; J trimming: 6 bases; junction bases outside the gene matches: 11. Germline V lookup: CDR1 SGHRS, CDR2 YFSETQ. This CDR3 is built from 17 residues. The CDR3 loop reads CASSLAPRDRYSNEQFF. CDR3 DNA sequence: TGCGCCAGCAGCTTGGCCCCGCGGGACAGGTATTCCAATGAGCAGTTCTTC.